The 6 T cell receptor beta chains reported below all come from one sample, sequenced in a study of identifying expanded T cells in peripheral blood. Only in-frame clones appear in the TCRdb table, and some are missing; sequencing was by immunoSEQ multiplex PCR. The sample contains about 86,000 clones, roughly 90% of which appear only once. The specimen sequenced was blood. Receptors originate from a person aged 18 to 70 in good health.

The V gene is TRBV30, the J gene TRBJ2-2; D perhaps matches TRBD1 (6 bases). CDR3 length equals 14 residues. The V gene lost 7 bases and the J gene lost 4 bases, with 16 bases spanning the gap. Germline CDR1 reads GTSNPN; CDR2 reads SVGIG (reference sequence). The CDR3 DNA follows: TGTGCCTCTTCAGGGGCAGGGGCCACCGGGGAGCTGTTTTTT. Encoded protein: CASSGAGATGELFF.

This chain connects TRBV5-5 to TRBJ1-1; 7 bases are shared with TRBD1. The CDR3 contains 14 residues. J lost 5 bases, V lost 4 bases, and 8 bases had no gene match. Germline V gene sequence: CDR1 SGHKS, CDR2 YYEKEE (reference sequence). The CDR3 is CASSGYRGGTEAFF. The CDR3 DNA is TGTGCCAGCAGCGGTTACAGGGGAGGGACTGAAGCTTTCTTT.

The chain carries TRBV19 and TRBJ1-2; D is ambiguous. The CDR3 extends over 10 amino acids. Germline V gene lookup returns CDR1 LNHDA and CDR2 SQIVND (reference sequence). Trimming removed 8 bases from V and 6 bases from J, with 7 bases in between. The chain's CDR3 is CASFGDGYTF. DNA for the CDR3: TGTGCCAGTTTCGGGGATGGCTACACCTTC.

The genes are TRBV6-5 and TRBJ2-3, with D perhaps TRBD2 (6 bases). The CDR3 totals 15 residues. Germline CDR1 reads MNHEY; CDR2 reads SVGAGI. V shed 5 bases and J shed 4 bases, with 16 bases lying between them. CDR3 loop: CASSAGTQTPDTQYF. The CDR3 coding sequence is TGTGCCAGCAGTGCCGGGACTCAGACCCCAGATACGCAGTATTTT.

This clone has just one count. The CDR3 spells CAWSVSLAFEQFF. The DNA for the CDR3 is TGTGCCTGGAGTGTATCCCTAGCGTTTGAGCAGTTCTTC. The chain recombines TRBV30 with TRBJ2-1; weak D call: TRBD2 (6 bases). Trimming took 0 bases from V and 9 from J, leaving 12 bases between them. Germline V gene sequence: CDR1 GTSNPN, CDR2 SVGIG (reference sequence). The CDR3 runs 13 residues.

The J gene is TRBJ2-2, the V gene TRBV25-1; 11 positions agree with TRBD2. After removal of 8 bases from V and 6 bases from J, the junction contained 11 bases not matched to a gene. The CDR3 runs 16 residues. The germline gives CDR1 MGHDK, CDR2 SYGVNS. The CDR3 loop reads CASLSPTSGKPGELFF. The CDR3, as DNA: TGTGCCAGCCTCTCCCCGACTAGCGGGAAGCCCGGGGAGCTGTTTTTT. The whole variable domain, filled in from reference TRBV25-1 and TRBJ2-2, reads EADIYQTPRYLVIGTGKKITLECSQTMGHDKMYWYQQDPGMELHLIHYSYGVNSTEKGDLSSESTVSRIRTEHFPLTLESARPSHTSQYLCASLSPTSGKPGELFFGEGSRLTVL.